A selection of T cell receptor beta chains follows, all from one sample in a study of early T cells in non-severe SARS-CoV-2 infection. TCRdb re-derived calls from the 5' RACE reads in MiXCR, one entry per CDR3 protein. The table shows about 110,000 distinct CDR3 sequences, with over 8.5% occurring only once. Sample: whole blood. These receptors came from an adult who was a healthcare worker with PCR-confirmed SARS-CoV-2 infection or an uninfected control (not recorded which). CDR3s include the opening cysteine and the closing phenylalanine or tryptophan. The order of the fields is V gene, J gene, clone size, D gene, CDR3 protein, CDR3 DNA. A D gene is named only where the DNA matches it firmly. Size tells how often a clone was seen (once, few, many) or the class of an expanded clone, and some rows leave it out.

v_gene: TRBV3-1; j_gene: TRBJ2-1; abundance: many; d_gene: TRBD2; CDR3aa: CASSQQGTSGTLEQFF; CDR3nt: TGTGCCAGCAGCCAACAGGGGACTAGCGGGACTCTGGAGCAGTTCTTC
v_gene: TRBV20-1; j_gene: TRBJ1-6; abundance: many; d_gene: TRBD1; CDR3aa: CSAREGAFGSPLHF; CDR3nt: TGCAGTGCTAGGGAGGGGGCATTCGGTTCACCCCTCCACTTT
v_gene: TRBV7-2; j_gene: TRBJ1-1; abundance: -; d_gene: -; CDR3aa: CASSLNVHGNTEAFF; CDR3nt: TGTGCCAGCAGCTTAAACGTTCACGGGAACACTGAAGCTTTCTTT
v_gene: TRBV6-6; j_gene: TRBJ2-6; abundance: few; d_gene: -; CDR3aa: CASIPRDSGANVLTF; CDR3nt: TGTGCCAGCATCCCCCGAGACTCTGGGGCCAACGTCCTGACTTTC
v_gene: TRBV19; j_gene: TRBJ2-1; abundance: many; d_gene: TRBD2; CDR3aa: CASSAPGPLLALSSYNEQFF; CDR3nt: TGTGCCAGCTCCGCCCCAGGGCCCCTACTAGCGCTTAGCTCCTACAATGAGCAGTTCTTC
v_gene: TRBV4-1; j_gene: TRBJ1-6; abundance: -; d_gene: -; CDR3aa: CASSQERAGSPLHF; CDR3nt: TGCGCCAGCAGCCAAGAAAGGGCGGGCTCACCCCTCCACTTT
v_gene: TRBV27; j_gene: TRBJ2-1; abundance: many; d_gene: -; CDR3aa: CASSTKPEFSPQFF; CDR3nt: TGTGCCAGCAGTACCAAACCCGAATTCAGTCCTCAGTTCTTC
v_gene: TRBV6-4; j_gene: TRBJ2-2; abundance: medium-sized; d_gene: TRBD2; CDR3aa: CASSSGSTGELFF; CDR3nt: TGTGCCAGCAGTAGCGGGAGCACCGGGGAGCTGTTTTTT
v_gene: TRBV20-1; j_gene: TRBJ2-1; abundance: few; d_gene: -; CDR3aa: CSARDRQSSYNEQFF; CDR3nt: TGCAGTGCTAGAGATCGGCAGAGCTCCTACAATGAGCAGTTCTTC
v_gene: TRBV29-1; j_gene: TRBJ2-3; abundance: many; d_gene: -; CDR3aa: CSAPGQFSTDTQYF; CDR3nt: TGCAGCGCCCCAGGACAGTTTAGCACAGATACGCAGTATTTT
v_gene: TRBV5-1; j_gene: TRBJ1-1; abundance: -; d_gene: TRBD1; CDR3aa: CASSSERQGTEAFF; CDR3nt: TGCGCCAGCAGCTCAGAACGACAGGGCACTGAAGCTTTCTTT
v_gene: TRBV4-2; j_gene: TRBJ2-7; abundance: many; d_gene: -; CDR3aa: CASSQESGPGTYEQYF; CDR3nt: TGTGCCAGCAGCCAAGAGAGTGGGCCCGGAACCTACGAGCAGTACTTC
v_gene: TRBV27; j_gene: TRBJ1-5; abundance: many; d_gene: -; CDR3aa: CASSLQGLQPQHF; CDR3nt: TGTGCCAGCAGTTTGCAGGGATTGCAGCCCCAGCATTTT
v_gene: TRBV19; j_gene: TRBJ2-2; abundance: few; d_gene: -; CDR3aa: CASTREFGELFF; CDR3nt: TGTGCCAGTACCCGGGAGTTCGGGGAGCTGTTTTTT
v_gene: TRBV10-3; j_gene: TRBJ2-3; abundance: -; d_gene: -; CDR3aa: CAAQPSRADTQYF; CDR3nt: TGTGCCGCGCAGCCTAGTAGGGCAGATACGCAGTATTTT
v_gene: TRBV20-1; j_gene: TRBJ2-1; abundance: -; d_gene: TRBD2; CDR3aa: CSARTPAGEVYNEQFF; CDR3nt: TGCAGTGCTCGTACTCCAGCGGGAGAAGTATACAATGAGCAGTTCTTC
v_gene: TRBV6-2/TRBV6-3; j_gene: TRBJ1-5; abundance: few; d_gene: -; CDR3aa: CASSSPRGVGHQPQHF; CDR3nt: TGTGCCAGCAGTAGTCCCCGGGGAGTGGGGCATCAGCCCCAGCATTTT
v_gene: TRBV28; j_gene: TRBJ2-5; abundance: few; d_gene: TRBD2; CDR3aa: CASSLVGTNQETQYF; CDR3nt: TGTGCCAGCAGTTTGGTAGGGACTAACCAAGAGACCCAGTACTTC
v_gene: TRBV3-1; j_gene: TRBJ2-1; abundance: few; d_gene: TRBD1; CDR3aa: CASSPDRNEQFF; CDR3nt: TGTGCCAGCAGCCCGGACAGGAATGAGCAGTTCTTC
v_gene: TRBV5-4; j_gene: TRBJ2-3; abundance: -; d_gene: -; CDR3aa: CASRPNTGATQYF; CDR3nt: TGTGCCAGCAGGCCTAACACTGGGGCTACGCAGTATTTT
v_gene: TRBV5-6; j_gene: TRBJ2-5; abundance: many; d_gene: -; CDR3aa: CASSWRNLAETQYF; CDR3nt: TGTGCCAGCAGCTGGAGGAACCTGGCCGAGACCCAGTACTTC
v_gene: TRBV28; j_gene: TRBJ1-3; abundance: few; d_gene: -; CDR3aa: CASSRTQGNTIYF; CDR3nt: TGTGCCAGCAGCCGGACCCAAGGAAACACCATATATTTT
v_gene: TRBV20-1; j_gene: TRBJ2-3; abundance: -; d_gene: -; CDR3aa: CSSRDATDTQYF; CDR3nt: TGCAGTTCCCGGGACGCCACAGATACGCAGTATTTT
v_gene: TRBV7-9; j_gene: TRBJ2-7; abundance: -; d_gene: TRBD2; CDR3aa: CASSFSGSRGEQYF; CDR3nt: TGTGCCAGCAGCTTTAGCGGGAGTAGAGGCGAGCAGTACTTC
v_gene: TRBV5-1; j_gene: TRBJ2-1; abundance: many; d_gene: -; CDR3aa: CASSLEGAEQFF; CDR3nt: TGCGCCAGCAGCTTGGAAGGTGCCGAGCAGTTCTTC
v_gene: TRBV15; j_gene: TRBJ1-1; abundance: few; d_gene: TRBD1; CDR3aa: CATSNLDRGGTEAFF; CDR3nt: TGTGCCACCAGCAACCTGGACAGGGGGGGCACTGAAGCTTTCTTT
v_gene: TRBV27; j_gene: TRBJ1-6; abundance: -; d_gene: TRBD1; CDR3aa: CASSAGQWSNSPLHF; CDR3nt: TGTGCCAGCAGTGCGGGACAGTGGAGCAATTCACCCCTCCACTTT
v_gene: TRBV19; j_gene: TRBJ1-4; abundance: few; d_gene: TRBD1; CDR3aa: CASSRDRGYEKLFF; CDR3nt: TGTGCCAGTAGTCGCGACAGGGGGTATGAAAAACTGTTTTTT
v_gene: TRBV7-9; j_gene: TRBJ2-1; abundance: few; d_gene: TRBD2; CDR3aa: CASSFRYAGVNEQFF; CDR3nt: TGTGCCAGCAGCTTTCGCTACGCGGGAGTCAATGAGCAGTTCTTC
v_gene: TRBV7-9; j_gene: TRBJ2-7; abundance: many; d_gene: -; CDR3aa: CASSLRDGAYEQYF; CDR3nt: TGTGCCAGCAGCCTCCGGGACGGAGCCTACGAGCAGTACTTC
v_gene: TRBV7-9; j_gene: TRBJ2-1; abundance: many; d_gene: -; CDR3aa: CASSLGLRGNEQFF; CDR3nt: TGTGCCAGCAGCCTCGGACTAAGGGGCAATGAGCAGTTCTTC
v_gene: TRBV11-2; j_gene: TRBJ2-7; abundance: -; d_gene: TRBD1; CDR3aa: CASSLRQGPTYEQYF; CDR3nt: TGTGCCAGCAGCCTGCGACAGGGGCCTACCTACGAGCAGTACTTC
v_gene: TRBV7-2; j_gene: TRBJ2-3; abundance: -; d_gene: -; CDR3aa: CASSLLFDTQYF; CDR3nt: TGTGCCAGCAGCTTACTCTTTGATACGCAGTATTTT
v_gene: TRBV6-1; j_gene: TRBJ2-7; abundance: few; d_gene: -; CDR3aa: CASSQGGGLAYEQYF; CDR3nt: TGTGCCAGCAGTCAAGGGGGAGGACTAGCCTACGAGCAGTACTTC
v_gene: TRBV7-9; j_gene: TRBJ2-7; abundance: many; d_gene: TRBD2; CDR3aa: CASSPGGPGGVYEQYF; CDR3nt: TGTGCCAGCAGCCCGGGGGGACCGGGAGGTGTGTACGAGCAGTACTTC
v_gene: TRBV28; j_gene: TRBJ1-5; abundance: many; d_gene: -; CDR3aa: CASSYPKWIEGDQPQHF; CDR3nt: TGTGCCAGCAGTTACCCTAAGTGGATAGAAGGAGACCAGCCCCAGCATTTT
v_gene: TRBV30; j_gene: TRBJ2-2; abundance: -; d_gene: -; CDR3aa: CAWSTSILTGELFF; CDR3nt: TGTGCCTGGAGTACCTCAATTTTAACCGGGGAGCTGTTTTTT
v_gene: TRBV19; j_gene: TRBJ1-5; abundance: few; d_gene: -; CDR3aa: CASKSGNQPQHF; CDR3nt: TGTGCCAGTAAAAGCGGCAATCAGCCCCAGCATTTT
v_gene: TRBV2; j_gene: TRBJ1-1; abundance: few; d_gene: -; CDR3aa: CASSPDTEAFF; CDR3nt: TGTGCCAGCAGTCCTGACACTGAAGCTTTCTTT
v_gene: TRBV6-1; j_gene: TRBJ2-1; abundance: few; d_gene: -; CDR3aa: CASSEVGSRSPQFF; CDR3nt: TGTGCCAGCAGTGAAGTGGGTTCCCGTTCCCCTCAGTTCTTC
v_gene: TRBV29-1; j_gene: TRBJ2-5; abundance: -; d_gene: -; CDR3aa: CSAGGREETQYF; CDR3nt: TGCAGCGCCGGGGGCAGGGAGGAGACCCAGTACTTC
v_gene: TRBV4-3; j_gene: TRBJ2-3; abundance: few; d_gene: -; CDR3aa: CASSQDSEDTQYF; CDR3nt: TGCGCCAGCAGCCAAGATAGTGAAGATACGCAGTATTTT
v_gene: TRBV28; j_gene: TRBJ2-7; abundance: many; d_gene: -; CDR3aa: CASSPPRREQYF; CDR3nt: TGTGCCAGCAGTCCGCCCAGGCGCGAGCAGTACTTC
v_gene: TRBV6-5; j_gene: TRBJ2-7; abundance: many; d_gene: -; CDR3aa: CASSAQYEQYF; CDR3nt: TGTGCCAGCAGTGCACAATACGAGCAGTACTTC
v_gene: TRBV5-1; j_gene: TRBJ2-7; abundance: many; d_gene: -; CDR3aa: CASSLVGADEQYF; CDR3nt: TGCGCCAGCAGCTTGGTTGGGGCCGACGAGCAGTACTTC
v_gene: TRBV25-1; j_gene: TRBJ1-6; abundance: -; d_gene: -; CDR3aa: CASSGGPLPNSPLHF; CDR3nt: TGTGCCAGCAGTGGAGGCCCCTTACCTAATTCACCCCTCCACTTT
v_gene: TRBV3-1; j_gene: TRBJ2-1; abundance: few; d_gene: -; CDR3aa: CASSHSGAVNEQFF; CDR3nt: TGTGCCAGCAGCCATTCGGGAGCGGTCAATGAGCAGTTCTTC
v_gene: TRBV28; j_gene: TRBJ2-4; abundance: -; d_gene: TRBD1; CDR3aa: CASGQGGIQYF; CDR3nt: TGTGCCAGCGGACAGGGAGGCATTCAGTACTTC
v_gene: TRBV2; j_gene: TRBJ1-1; abundance: -; d_gene: -; CDR3aa: CAIPAEGAEAFF; CDR3nt: TGTGCCATCCCTGCAGAGGGGGCTGAAGCTTTCTTT
v_gene: TRBV7-2; j_gene: TRBJ2-7; abundance: few; d_gene: -; CDR3aa: CASSLQSAFYEQYF; CDR3nt: TGTGCCAGCAGCTTACAATCGGCCTTCTACGAGCAGTACTTC
v_gene: TRBV20-1; j_gene: TRBJ1-2; abundance: many; d_gene: -; CDR3aa: CSAREEGSYGYTF; CDR3nt: TGCAGTGCTAGAGAGGAAGGGAGCTATGGCTACACCTTC
v_gene: TRBV7-9; j_gene: TRBJ1-1; abundance: many; d_gene: -; CDR3aa: CASRPQKTLRVTEAFF; CDR3nt: TGTGCCAGCAGGCCCCAGAAAACCCTGCGGGTGACTGAAGCTTTCTTT
v_gene: TRBV3-1; j_gene: TRBJ2-5; abundance: many; d_gene: -; CDR3aa: CASSQVLGQETQYF; CDR3nt: TGTGCCAGCAGCCAAGTCTTAGGTCAAGAGACCCAGTACTTC
v_gene: TRBV19; j_gene: TRBJ2-1; abundance: many; d_gene: -; CDR3aa: CASSIVGNEQFF; CDR3nt: TGTGCCAGTAGTATAGTGGGGAATGAGCAGTTCTTC
v_gene: TRBV7-2; j_gene: TRBJ2-1; abundance: -; d_gene: -; CDR3aa: CASSLGRGSSYNEQFF; CDR3nt: TGTGCCAGCAGCTTAGGACGGGGAAGCTCCTACAATGAGCAGTTCTTC